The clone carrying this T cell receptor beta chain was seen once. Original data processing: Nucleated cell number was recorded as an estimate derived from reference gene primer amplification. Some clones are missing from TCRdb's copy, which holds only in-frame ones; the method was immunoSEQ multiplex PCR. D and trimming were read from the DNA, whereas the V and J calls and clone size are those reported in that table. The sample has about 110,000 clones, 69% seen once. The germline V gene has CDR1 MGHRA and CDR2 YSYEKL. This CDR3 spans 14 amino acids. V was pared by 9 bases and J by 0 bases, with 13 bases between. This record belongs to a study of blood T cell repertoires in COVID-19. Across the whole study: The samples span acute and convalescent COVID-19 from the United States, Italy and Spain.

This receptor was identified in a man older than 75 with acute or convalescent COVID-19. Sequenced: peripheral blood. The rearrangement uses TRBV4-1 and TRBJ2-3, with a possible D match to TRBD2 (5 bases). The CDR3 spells CASKDSTSTDTQYF. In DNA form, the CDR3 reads TGCGCCAGTAAGGACTCGACTAGCACAGATACGCAGTATTTT.